The source of this T cell receptor beta chain is a study of cytomegalovirus exposure and HLA in healthy donors. Though probably carrying unrecorded immune exposures, donors were nominally healthy at sampling. The PCR contained 60 Vbeta and 13 Jbeta primers. Sequencing was performed with immunoSEQ multiplex PCR; in TCRdb, only in-frame clones are kept and a portion is missing. The table records tens of thousands of clones, 72% of them present only once. Germline trimming cut 2 bases from V and 7 bases from J; bases unmatched to any gene: 6. This CDR3 has 13 residues. Germline CDR1 reads GTSNPN; CDR2 reads SVGIG (reference sequence).

V usage is TRBV30 and J usage is TRBJ1-1, with 8 positions matching TRBD1. This receptor was taken from a woman aged 40 to 55 in good health and CMV-seropositive. Sample: PBMCs. The CDR3 region has the DNA TGTGCCTGGAGTTCATACGGGACAGGTGAAGCTTTCTTT. This gives the protein CAWSSYGTGEAFF.